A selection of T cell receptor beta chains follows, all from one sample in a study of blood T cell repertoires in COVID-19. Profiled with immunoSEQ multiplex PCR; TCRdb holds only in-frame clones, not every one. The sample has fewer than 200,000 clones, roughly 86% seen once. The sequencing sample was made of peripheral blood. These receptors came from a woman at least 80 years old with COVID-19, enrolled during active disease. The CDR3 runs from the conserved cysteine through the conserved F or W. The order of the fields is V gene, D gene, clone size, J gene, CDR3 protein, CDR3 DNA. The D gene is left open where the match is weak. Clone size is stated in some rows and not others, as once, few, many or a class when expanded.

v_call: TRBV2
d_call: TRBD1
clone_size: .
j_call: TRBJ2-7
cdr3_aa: CASSYQGALWEQYF
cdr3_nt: TGTGCCAGCAGCTATCAGGGGGCCCTATGGGAGCAGTACTTC

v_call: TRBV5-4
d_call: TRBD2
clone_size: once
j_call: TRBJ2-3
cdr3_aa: CASSAVRASGVATDTQYF
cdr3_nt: TGTGCCAGCAGCGCTGTTAGGGCTAGCGGGGTGGCCACAGATACGCAGTATTTT

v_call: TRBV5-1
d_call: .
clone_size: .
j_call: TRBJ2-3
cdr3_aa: CASSSVDWTDTQYF
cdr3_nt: TGCGCCAGCAGCTCGGTAGACTGGACAGATACGCAGTATTTT

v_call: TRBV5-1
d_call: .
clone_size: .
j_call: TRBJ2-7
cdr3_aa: CASSLGQYTYEQYF
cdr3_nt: TGCGCCAGCAGCTTAGGACAGTATACCTACGAGCAGTACTTC

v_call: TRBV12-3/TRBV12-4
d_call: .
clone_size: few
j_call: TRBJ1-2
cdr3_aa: CASSLGRGIGYTF
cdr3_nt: TGTGCCAGCAGTTTGGGCAGGGGTATCGGCTACACCTTC

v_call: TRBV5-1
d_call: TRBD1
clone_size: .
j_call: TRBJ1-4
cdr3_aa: CASSYSGTGGEKLFF
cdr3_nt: TGCGCCAGCAGCTATTCCGGGACAGGGGGAGAAAAACTGTTTTTT

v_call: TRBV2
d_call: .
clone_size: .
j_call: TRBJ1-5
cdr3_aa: CASSGQGPQHF
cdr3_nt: TGTGCCAGCAGTGGGCAGGGGCCCCAGCATTTT

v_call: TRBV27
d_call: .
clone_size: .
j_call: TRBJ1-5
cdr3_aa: CASSLWSSDSNQPQHF
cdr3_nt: TGTGCCAGCAGTCTCTGGTCGTCAGATAGCAATCAGCCCCAGCATTTT

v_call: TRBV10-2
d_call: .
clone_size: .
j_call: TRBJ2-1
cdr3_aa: CASSGGALNEQFF
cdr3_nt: TGCGCCAGCAGTGGCGGTGCGCTGAATGAGCAGTTCTTC

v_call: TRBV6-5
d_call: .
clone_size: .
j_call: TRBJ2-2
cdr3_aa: CASSYQGNAGELFF
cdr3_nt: TGTGCCAGCAGTTACCAGGGCAACGCCGGGGAGCTGTTTTTT

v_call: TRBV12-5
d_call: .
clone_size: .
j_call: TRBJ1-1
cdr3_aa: CASAWDEGGFF
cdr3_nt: TGTGCTAGTGCCTGGGACGAGGGAGGTTTCTTT

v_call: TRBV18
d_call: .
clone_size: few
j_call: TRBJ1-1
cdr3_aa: CASSPEGGTEAFF
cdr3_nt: TGTGCCAGCTCACCTGAGGGTGGAACTGAAGCTTTCTTT

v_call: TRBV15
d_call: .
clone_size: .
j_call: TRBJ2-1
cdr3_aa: CATSRDLSPISYNEQFF
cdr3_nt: TGTGCCACCAGCAGAGATCTTAGCCCCATCTCCTACAATGAGCAGTTCTTC

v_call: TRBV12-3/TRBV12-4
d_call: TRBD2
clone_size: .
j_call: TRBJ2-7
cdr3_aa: CASREREGGEQYF
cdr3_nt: TGTGCCAGCAGAGAGCGGGAGGGAGGTGAGCAGTACTTC

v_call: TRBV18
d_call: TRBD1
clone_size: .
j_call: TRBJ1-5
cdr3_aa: CASSPPGDREGPQHF
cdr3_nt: TGTGCCAGCTCACCACCGGGGGACAGGGAAGGCCCCCAGCATTTT

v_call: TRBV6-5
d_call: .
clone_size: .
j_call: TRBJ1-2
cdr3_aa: CASSYSPRGGYTF
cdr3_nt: TGTGCCAGCAGTTACTCCCCCAGAGGAGGCTACACCTTC

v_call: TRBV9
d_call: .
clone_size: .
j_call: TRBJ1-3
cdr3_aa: CASSPGLSGNTIYF
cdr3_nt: TGTGCCAGCAGCCCGGGACTCTCTGGAAACACCATATATTTT

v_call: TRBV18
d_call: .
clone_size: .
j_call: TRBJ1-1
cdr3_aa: CASSPRGGLDTEAFF
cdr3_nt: TGTGCCAGCTCACCACGGGGGGGCTTGGACACTGAAGCTTTCTTT

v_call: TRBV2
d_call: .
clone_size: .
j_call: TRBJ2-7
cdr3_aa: CASSGDSGAYEQYF
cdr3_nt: TGTGCCAGCAGTGGTGACTCCGGGGCCTACGAGCAGTACTTC

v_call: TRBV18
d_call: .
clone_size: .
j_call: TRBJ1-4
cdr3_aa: CASSGASEKLFF
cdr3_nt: TGTGCCAGCTCGGGGGCGAGTGAAAAACTGTTTTTT

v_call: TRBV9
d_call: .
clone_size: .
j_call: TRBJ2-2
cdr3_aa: CASSVYQAGELFF
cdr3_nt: TGTGCCAGCAGCGTTTATCAGGCCGGGGAGCTGTTTTTT

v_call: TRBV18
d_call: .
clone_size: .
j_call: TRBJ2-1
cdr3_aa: CASSPLDSYNEQFF
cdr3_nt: TGTGCCAGCTCACCATTGGACAGTTACAATGAGCAGTTCTTC

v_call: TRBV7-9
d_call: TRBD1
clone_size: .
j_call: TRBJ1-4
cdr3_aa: CASSDLPQGAVGEKLFF
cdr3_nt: TGTGCCAGCAGCGACCTTCCCCAGGGGGCGGTCGGGGAAAAACTGTTTTTT

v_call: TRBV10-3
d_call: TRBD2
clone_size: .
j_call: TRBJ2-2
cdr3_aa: CAISPGGVAHTGELFF
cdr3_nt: TGTGCCATCAGCCCCGGGGGGGTGGCGCACACCGGGGAGCTGTTTTTT

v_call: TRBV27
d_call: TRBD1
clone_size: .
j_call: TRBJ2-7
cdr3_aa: CASRKGDSSYEQYF
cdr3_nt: TGTGCCAGCAGAAAAGGGGACAGCTCCTACGAGCAGTACTTC

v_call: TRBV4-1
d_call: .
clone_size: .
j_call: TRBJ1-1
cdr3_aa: CASSQAPWAKNTEAFF
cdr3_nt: TGCGCCAGCAGCCAAGCTCCTTGGGCCAAGAACACTGAAGCTTTCTTT

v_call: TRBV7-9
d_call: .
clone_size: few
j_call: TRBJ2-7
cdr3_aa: CASSRLTEQYF
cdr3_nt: TGTGCCAGCAGCCGCCTTACTGAGCAGTACTTC

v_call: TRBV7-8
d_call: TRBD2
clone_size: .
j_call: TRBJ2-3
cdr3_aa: CASSPRRGRVTDTQYF
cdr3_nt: TGTGCCAGCAGCCCGAGACGGGGGAGGGTCACAGATACGCAGTATTTT

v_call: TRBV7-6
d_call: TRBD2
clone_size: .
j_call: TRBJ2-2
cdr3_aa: CASTSLAGIDTGELFF
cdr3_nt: TGTGCCAGCACCTCACTAGCGGGGATAGACACCGGGGAGCTGTTTTTT

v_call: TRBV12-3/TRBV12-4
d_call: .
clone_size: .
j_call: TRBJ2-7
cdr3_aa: CASGRGNEQYF
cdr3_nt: TGTGCCAGCGGACGGGGAAACGAGCAGTACTTC

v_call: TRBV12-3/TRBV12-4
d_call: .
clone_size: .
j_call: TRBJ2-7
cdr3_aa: CASSSARVYEQYF
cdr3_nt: TGTGCCAGCAGTTCGGCCAGGGTCTACGAGCAGTACTTC

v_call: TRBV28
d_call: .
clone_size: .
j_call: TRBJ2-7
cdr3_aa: CASSLGAGEQYF
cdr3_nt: TGTGCCAGCAGTTTAGGAGCCGGCGAGCAGTACTTC

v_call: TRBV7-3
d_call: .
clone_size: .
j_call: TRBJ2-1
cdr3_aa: CASSRLDRDYNEQFF
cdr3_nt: TGTGCCAGCAGCCGTCTTGATCGAGACTACAATGAGCAGTTCTTC

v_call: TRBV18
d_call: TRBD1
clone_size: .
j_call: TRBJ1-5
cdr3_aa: CASSGGQGPNQPQHF
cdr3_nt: TGTGCCAGCTCCGGGGGACAGGGTCCCAATCAGCCCCAGCATTTT

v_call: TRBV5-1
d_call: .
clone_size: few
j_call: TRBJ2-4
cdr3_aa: CASSLLGENIQYF
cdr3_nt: TGCGCCAGCAGCTTGCTCGGGGAGAACATTCAGTACTTC

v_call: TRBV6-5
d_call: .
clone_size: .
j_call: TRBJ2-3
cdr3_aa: CASSYVAGTGTQYF
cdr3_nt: TGTGCCAGCAGTTACGTTGCGGGGACGGGTACGCAGTATTTT

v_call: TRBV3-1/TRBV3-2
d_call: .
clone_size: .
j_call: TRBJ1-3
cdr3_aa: CASSHGGSAGNTIYF
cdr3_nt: TGTGCCAGCAGCCACGGGGGATCGGCTGGAAACACCATATATTTT

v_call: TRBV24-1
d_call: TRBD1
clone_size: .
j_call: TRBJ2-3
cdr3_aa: CATSDDRVGDTQYF
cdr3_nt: TGTGCCACCAGTGACGACAGGGTGGGTGATACGCAGTATTTT

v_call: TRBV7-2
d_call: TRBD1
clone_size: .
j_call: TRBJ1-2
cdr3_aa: CASRHRDRGLGYTF
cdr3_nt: TGTGCCAGCAGGCACCGGGACAGGGGTCTGGGCTACACCTTC

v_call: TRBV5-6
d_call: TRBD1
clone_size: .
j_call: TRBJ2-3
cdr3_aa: CASSSTGTDTQYF
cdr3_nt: TGTGCCAGCAGCTCGACAGGGACAGATACGCAGTATTTT

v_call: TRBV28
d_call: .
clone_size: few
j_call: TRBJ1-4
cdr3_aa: CASSGPSNGHEKLFF
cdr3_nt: TGTGCCAGCAGTGGTCCGTCCAACGGTCATGAAAAACTGTTTTTT

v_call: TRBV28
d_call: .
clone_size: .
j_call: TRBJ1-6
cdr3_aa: CASMEGSSYNSPLHF
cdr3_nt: TGTGCCAGCATGGAAGGGAGCTCCTATAATTCACCCCTCCACTTT

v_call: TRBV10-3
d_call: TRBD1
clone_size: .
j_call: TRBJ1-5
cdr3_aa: CAIRGQGLNQPQHF
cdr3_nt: TGTGCCATCAGGGGACAGGGCCTCAATCAGCCCCAGCATTTT

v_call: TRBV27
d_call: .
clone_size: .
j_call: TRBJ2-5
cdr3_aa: CASKQYGTRTGETQYF
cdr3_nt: TGTGCCAGCAAACAATACGGGACAAGGACCGGGGAGACCCAGTACTTC

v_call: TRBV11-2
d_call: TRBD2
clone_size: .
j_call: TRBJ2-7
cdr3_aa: CASSFGLAVYEQYF
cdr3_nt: TGTGCCAGCAGCTTTGGACTAGCGGTCTACGAGCAGTACTTC

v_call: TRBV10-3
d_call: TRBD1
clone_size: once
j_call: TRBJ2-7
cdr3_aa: CAITSTGEDEQYF
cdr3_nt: TGTGCCATCACCTCGACAGGGGAGGACGAGCAGTACTTC

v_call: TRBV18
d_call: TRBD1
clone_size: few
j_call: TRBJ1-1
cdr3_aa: CASSPIAGGDTEAFF
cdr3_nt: TGTGCCAGCTCACCAATCGCAGGGGGCGACACTGAAGCTTTCTTT

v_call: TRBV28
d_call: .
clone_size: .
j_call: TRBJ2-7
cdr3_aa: CASSLRGTVGYEQYF
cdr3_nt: TGTGCCAGCAGTTTAAGGGGCACGGTTGGCTACGAGCAGTACTTC

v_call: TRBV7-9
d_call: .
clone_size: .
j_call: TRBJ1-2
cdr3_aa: CASSLGRSSGYGYTF
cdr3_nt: TGTGCCAGCAGCTTGGGCCGTTCTTCGGGATATGGCTACACCTTC

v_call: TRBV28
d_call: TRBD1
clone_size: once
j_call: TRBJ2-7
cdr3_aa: CASSFRLGQGSYEQYF
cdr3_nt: TGTGCCAGCAGTTTCCGGCTAGGACAGGGTAGTTACGAGCAGTACTTC

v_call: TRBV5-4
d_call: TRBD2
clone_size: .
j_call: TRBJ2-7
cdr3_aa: CASSAGLAGAGEQYF
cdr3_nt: TGTGCCAGCAGCGCTGGACTAGCGGGGGCCGGTGAGCAGTACTTC

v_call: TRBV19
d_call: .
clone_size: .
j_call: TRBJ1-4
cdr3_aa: CASSKGHGNEKLFF
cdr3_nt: TGTGCCAGTAGTAAGGGACACGGGAATGAAAAACTGTTTTTT

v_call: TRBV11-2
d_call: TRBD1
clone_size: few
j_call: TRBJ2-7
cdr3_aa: CASSLEGTGYYEQYF
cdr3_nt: TGTGCCAGCAGCTTAGAAGGGACAGGATACTACGAGCAGTACTTC

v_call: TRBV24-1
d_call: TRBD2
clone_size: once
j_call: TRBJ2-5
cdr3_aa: CATSDGLAGIQETQYF
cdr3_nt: TGTGCCACCAGTGATGGACTAGCGGGAATTCAAGAGACCCAGTACTTC

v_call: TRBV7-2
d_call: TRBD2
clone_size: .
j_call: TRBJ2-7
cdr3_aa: CASSSGLAGGFYEQYF
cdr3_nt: TGTGCCAGCAGCTCCGGACTAGCGGGTGGGTTCTACGAGCAGTACTTC